This passage covers 11 T cell receptor beta chains from one sample sequenced in a study of shared clonotypes between healthy human individuals. TCRdb's copy holds only in-frame clones and misses some; the assay was immunoSEQ multiplex PCR. The repertoire includes about 490,000 clones, about 79% of them detected once, and 10% to 15% sits in the top ten. Sequenced: PBMCs. The receptor set was obtained from a middle-aged woman in good health. Some clones in this sample may be carry-over from other donors' samples.

The chain has TRBV5-4 and TRBJ2-5; D is unresolved. Germline-derived CDR1 and CDR2 are SGHNT and YYREEE (reference sequence). The V gene lost 5 bases and the J gene lost 5 bases, with 10 bases spanning the gap. This CDR3 is 12 amino acids long. Written as DNA, the CDR3 is TGTGCCAGCAGTAGCCCCGGGGAGACCCAGTACTTC. It is translated as CASSSPGETQYF. Together with reference TRBV5-4 and TRBJ2-5, the CDR3 gives the full variable domain: ETGVTQSPTHLIKTRGQQVTLRCSSQSGHNTVSWYQQALGQGPQFIFQYYREEENGRGNFPPRFSGLQFPNYSSELNVNALELDDSALYLCASSSPGETQYFGPGTRLLVL.

CDR3 protein: CASSAAGGNQPQHF. The CDR3 DNA follows: TGTGCCAGCAGTGCTGCAGGGGGAAATCAGCCCCAGCATTTT. V is TRBV28 and J is TRBJ1-5, with 7 nucleotides matching TRBD1. The V gene end was trimmed by 5 bases and the J gene end by 4 bases; junction bases not matched to a gene: 5. Germline V CDR1 and CDR2: MDHEN, SYDVKM. CDR3 size: 14 residues. Combining the CDR3 with reference TRBV28 and TRBJ1-5 gives the whole variable domain DVKVTQSSRYLVKRTGEKVFLECVQDMDHENMFWYRQDPGLGLRLIYFSYDVKMKEKGDIPEGYSVSREKKERFSLILESASTNQTSMYLCASSAAGGNQPQHFGDGTRLSIL.

The gene calls are TRBV28 and TRBJ2-3, with a tentative D call TRBD2 (5 bases). The germline V gene encodes CDR1 MDHEN and CDR2 SYDVKM. The V and J ends lost 8 bases and 6 bases respectively, with 12 bases between them. CDR3 length equals 12 residues. As DNA, the CDR3 is TGTGCCAGCGGAGGCCAGCAGGATACGCAGTATTTT. It translates to CASGGQQDTQYF.

On this clone itself: This may be a read error, as it is one base from a much larger clone. This chain links TRBV18 with TRBJ2-7; tentative D call: TRBD2 (6 bases). CDR3 length equals 19 residues. Looked up from germline, CDR1 is KGHSH and CDR2 is LQKENI. Here the CDR3 DNA reads TGTGCCAGCGCACCCAAAAAGTGGGGGGTAAAACAGTTCCCCTACGAGCAGTACTTC. It encodes CASAPKKWGVKQFPYEQYF.

This chain uses TRBV29-1 with TRBJ2-3; TRBD1 is a possible D gene (5 bases). Trimming cost V 4 bases and J 1 base, with 12 bases left between them. In germline, CDR1 is SQVTM, CDR2 ANQGSEA. There are 14 residues in the CDR3. This chain's CDR3 is CSVVVRGGTDTQYF. For the CDR3, the DNA is TGCAGCGTTGTGGTAAGGGGCGGCACAGATACGCAGTATTTT.

The rearrangement uses TRBV5-4 and TRBJ2-3; 9 bases are shared with TRBD2. With 5 bases clipped from V and 4 bases from J, the junction kept 17 bases outside the gene matches. This CDR3 has 18 residues. Germline V lookup: CDR1 SGHNT, CDR2 YYREEE (reference sequence). The CDR3 spells CASSPLRSSGRLADTQYF. CDR3 nucleotide sequence: TGTGCCAGCAGTCCCTTAAGGAGTAGCGGGAGATTAGCAGATACGCAGTATTTT. The full variable domain, rest sourced from reference TRBV5-4 and TRBJ2-3, is ETGVTQSPTHLIKTRGQQVTLRCSSQSGHNTVSWYQQALGQGPQFIFQYYREEENGRGNFPPRFSGLQFPNYSSELNVNALELDDSALYLCASSPLRSSGRLADTQYFGPGTRLTVL.

Regarding this clone: The sample carries other DNA sequences with the same CDR3. The chain carries TRBV18 and TRBJ2-7; no definite D call. Trimming took off 3 bases at V and 5 bases at J, with 8 bases between the two ends. The CDR3 is made up of 12 amino acids. Germline V gene sequence: CDR1 KGHSH, CDR2 LQKENI. This CDR3 is CASSPGRDEQYF. CDR3 sequence (DNA): TGTGCCAGCTCACCTGGGCGAGACGAGCAGTACTTC.

The chain has TRBV21-1 and TRBJ1-1. TRBV21-1 is a pseudogene. This CDR3 is 17 amino acids long. The CDR3 nucleotides are TGTGCCAGCAGCAAGGTGGGGAGGGAGGAGGAGGACACTGAAGCTTTCTTT. Its protein product is CASSKVGREEEDTEAFF.

This clone was counted once. The chain employs TRBV6-1 and TRBJ2-7; 7 bases agree with TRBD2. V dropped 8 bases and J dropped 6; count of bases not matched to a gene: 13. Germline-derived CDR1 and CDR2 are MNHNS and SASEGT. This CDR3 spans 14 amino acids. CDR3 sequence (DNA): TGTGCCAGCCCCAGTGTCACCGGGAGGTCCGAGCAGTACTTC. Translating gives CASPSVTGRSEQYF.

The chain uses TRBV27 and TRBJ1-4, with unresolved D. Germline V gene data show CDR1 as MNHEY and CDR2 as SMNVEV (reference sequence). The CDR3 consists of 12 residues. Trimming shortened V by 6 bases and J by 7 bases, and 9 bases separated the two germline ends. As DNA, the CDR3 is TGTGCCAGCAGGGGGTTTGGTGAAAAACTGTTTTTT. Protein product: CASRGFGEKLFF.

The chain combines TRBV6-5 with TRBJ1-1; D uncertain. The V and J ends lost 2 bases and 1 base respectively, with 5 bases between them. CDR1 is MNHEY and CDR2 is SVGAGI in the germline V gene. This CDR3 comprises 13 residues. CDR3 nucleotide sequence: TGTGCCAGCAGTTACGCAGGGAACACTGAAGCTTTCTTT. Translation: CASSYAGNTEAFF.